This passage covers 12 T cell receptor beta chains from one sample sequenced in a study of shared clonotypes between healthy human individuals (dated by TCRdb to 2020 to 2021). CD8 naive samples were obtained by positive selection for CCR7 among CD45RO-negative cells, yielding a CD45RA+CCR7+ population from which TemRA cells were excluded. The library relied on the immunoSEQ multiplex PCR assay. Drawn from immuneACCESS, this table holds only the in-frame rearrangements with V and J called that TCRdb kept. Clones are partly lost; checked studies trace under half to an unresolved V gene and leave the rest unexplained. Present in this sample are nearly 2 million clones, approximately 95% of which were seen just once. Together, the top ten hold 1.2% of the sample. The sequencing sample was made of naive CD8+ T cells sorted from blood. The label giving this sample's cell subset or site can be read as: CD45RA+CCR7+. The receptors shown here come from a man aged 18-30 years in good health.

For this clone: The sample holds other DNA sequences that translate to the same CDR3. The V gene is TRBV13, the J gene TRBJ2-7, with 11 nucleotides matching TRBD1. J lost 1 base, V lost 6 bases, and 5 bases had no gene match. Germline-derived CDR1 and CDR2 are PRHDT and FYEKMQ (reference sequence). The CDR3 totals 15 residues. The CDR3 nucleotides read TGTGCCAGCAGTCCCGGGACAGGGGGTTCCTACGAGCAGTACTTC. Translated, it gives CASSPGTGGSYEQYF. The complete variable domain, with remaining parts taken from reference TRBV13 and TRBJ2-7, reads AAGVIQSPRHLIKEKRETATLKCYPIPRHDTVYWYQQGPGQDPQFLISFYEKMQSDKGSIPDRFSAQQFSDYHSELNMSSLELGDSALYFCASSPGTGGSYEQYFGPGTRLTVT.

The V call is TRBV29-1, the J call TRBJ1-2; 9 bases fit TRBD1. The length of the CDR3 is 15 residues. V lost 0 bases and J lost 6; bases outside the gene matches: 8. CDR1 SQVTM and CDR2 ANQGSEA come from the germline V gene. The CDR3 region is CSVEDGGQGWNGYTF. The DNA for the CDR3 is TGCAGCGTTGAAGATGGGGGACAGGGCTGGAATGGCTACACCTTC. Filled out from reference TRBV29-1 and TRBJ1-2, the complete variable domain reads SAVISQKPSRDICQRGTSLTIQCQVDSQVTMMFWYRQQPGQSLTLIATANQGSEATYESGFVIDKFPISRPNLTFSTLTVSNMSPEDSSIYLCSVEDGGQGWNGYTFGSGTRLTVV.

This clone is a singleton in its sample. This chain uses TRBV5-1 with TRBJ1-2; 8 bases agree with TRBD1. V was pared by 0 bases and J by 3 bases, with 1 base of the junction left unmatched. The CDR3 is made up of 14 amino acids. The V gene's germline CDR1 is SGHRS and CDR2 YFSETQ. The DNA of the CDR3 is TGCGCCAGCAGCTTGGGGGGACAGGACTATGGCTACACCTTC. This sequence encodes CASSLGGQDYGYTF.

In DNA, the CDR3 is TGCGCCAGCAGCTCCCGTTTCTACGAGCAGTACTTC. Its translation: CASSSRFYEQYF. The chain couples TRBV5-1 to TRBJ2-7; D is unresolved. In germline, CDR1 is SGHRS, CDR2 YFSETQ. The V end was cut by 3 bases, the J end by 3 bases, with 7 bases between. The CDR3 has 12 residues.

The CDR3 reads CASNGGGYNEQFF. CDR3 in DNA: TGTGCCAGCAACGGGGGAGGGTACAATGAGCAGTTCTTC. J is TRBJ2-1 and V is TRBV11-2, with 7 bases lining up with TRBD2. The V segment lost 7 bases and the J segment 4 bases; nucleotides outside the gene matches: 4. The CDR3 runs to 13 residues. Germline CDR1 and CDR2: SGHAT and FQNNGV.

V is TRBV2 and J is TRBJ1-6; no firm D call. The CDR3 has 15 residues. Germline V gene lookup returns CDR1 SNHLY and CDR2 FYNNEI. The V gene lost 7 bases and the J gene lost 5 bases, with 15 bases spanning the gap. The CDR3 DNA reads TGTGCCAGCATTGGTACAGTCCCGGATAATTCACCCCTCCACTTT. This gives the protein CASIGTVPDNSPLHF.

V and J are TRBV27 and TRBJ2-7, with TRBD1 matching 10 bases. V lost 5 bases, J lost 6 bases, and 13 bases stayed unmatched. The CDR3 covers 16 residues. Germline lookup yields CDR1 MNHEY and CDR2 SMNVEV (reference sequence). CDR3 bases: TGTGCCAGCAGTCCAATCCTCGGGACAGGGGTACGCGAGCAGTACTTC. This sequence encodes CASSPILGTGVREQYF.

The chain is built from TRBV7-2 and TRBJ2-7; D might be TRBD1 or TRBD2, each matching 5 bases. Germline values: CDR1 SGHTA, CDR2 FQGNSA. V was trimmed by 1 base and J by 5 bases, leaving 15 bases between them. The CDR3 is 15 amino acids. The CDR3 here is CASSLEPGTRDEQYF. CDR3 DNA: TGTGCCAGCAGCTTAGAACCCGGGACCAGGGACGAGCAGTACTTC.

As to this clone: The identical CDR3 is also encoded by other nucleotide sequences in the sample. The chain has TRBV19 and TRBJ1-5, with D maybe TRBD1 (5 bases). Per the germline V gene, CDR1 is LNHDA and CDR2 is SQIVND (reference sequence). The CDR3 sequence is 13 residues long. Trimming removed 9 bases from V and 0 bases from J, with 9 bases in between. CDR3 sequence (DNA): TGTGCCAGCAGGGATTATAGCAATCAGCCCCAGCATTTT. As protein: CASRDYSNQPQHF.

The CDR3 sequence: CAISEPVSSYEQYF. The CDR3 DNA follows: TGTGCCATCAGTGAGCCGGTTAGCTCCTACGAGCAGTACTTC. The chain employs TRBV10-3 and TRBJ2-7, with D uncertain. The germline CDR1 and CDR2 sequences are ENHRY and SYGVKD. V shed 2 bases and J shed 0 bases, with 8 bases lying between them. The CDR3 is made up of 14 amino acids.

The chain combines TRBV6-6 with TRBJ1-3; no clear D. The CDR3 length is 14 residues. The V end lost 3 bases, the J end lost 4 bases, and 10 bases lay between the germline ends. CDR1 MNHNY and CDR2 SVGAGI come from the germline V gene (reference sequence). As DNA, the CDR3 is TGTGCCAGCAGTTATCTGATAACGGGAAACACCATATATTTT. Protein sequence: CASSYLITGNTIYF.

The gene calls are TRBV27 and TRBJ2-2, with D tentatively TRBD1 (5 bases). Trimming stripped 1 base from V and 2 bases from J, with 8 bases between. This CDR3 is built from 15 residues. Germline CDR1 reads MNHEY; CDR2 reads SMNVEV (reference sequence). The CDR3 sequence: CASSLFQGNTGELFF. CDR3 nucleotides: TGTGCCAGCAGTTTATTTCAGGGAAACACCGGGGAGCTGTTTTTT.